This TCR beta chain was recorded in a study of cytomegalovirus exposure and HLA in healthy donors. Study-wide background: According to later analysis, the same platform produced the 130 or so validation and 666 first-cohort repertoires. Overall study findings and caveats: A few CMV-associated chains were confirmed in vitro to be specific for CMV antigens. Rare TCR sequences predominated, though certain public TCRs were found in many donors.

A remark on this clone: The target antigen is unknown.

Clones were sequenced by immunoSEQ multiplex PCR, and TCRdb holds only the in-frame ones, with some missing. The sample contains about 360,000 clones, 86% of which appear only once. The CDR3 sequence is 16 residues long. The germline V gene encodes CDR1 MNHEY and CDR2 SMNVEV (reference sequence). The junction had 8 bases not matched to a gene; V was cut back by 3 bases and J by 6 bases. This TCR came from a woman younger than 35 in good health and CMV-seronegative. The source material was PBMCs. V and J are TRBV27 and TRBJ1-5, with TRBD1 matching 10 bases. CDR3 DNA: TGTGCCAGCAGTTTTGGGACAGGGGCGGTGGGTCAGCCCCAGCATTTT. As protein: CASSFGTGAVGQPQHF.